This TCR beta chain was recovered during a study of post-analysis software for immune sequencing data. Study-level information: Recorded subtypes: relapsing-remitting, secondary progressive, progressive-relapsing; some patients unannotated.

This clonotype was observed a few times. The target antigen is unknown. Unique molecular identifiers were carried by the TCR beta cDNA libraries. Between roughly 1 and 11 million T cells gave rise to some 470,000 cDNA molecules. TCRdb analysed the PCR reads with MiXCR anew, one entry per CDR3 protein. The repertoire consists of about 540,000 distinct CDR3 sequences, with around 36% occurring once and the leading ten covering approximately 6%. The V end lost 5 bases, the J end lost 5 bases, and 18 bases lay between the germline ends. This CDR3 has 15 amino acids. From germline, CDR1 is MNHEY and CDR2 SVGEGT. Overall study results and limits: Patients used about 5 TRBV segments, including TRBV5-6, TRBV5-1 and TRBV20-1, more often than controls. Controls had significantly higher normalized Chao1 diversity than multiple sclerosis patients.

J is TRBJ2-5 and V is TRBV6-2 or TRBV6-3; no firm D call. Sequencing was done on a sample of blood. The clonotype was recovered from a girl aged 2-17 years with multiple sclerosis. In nucleotides, the CDR3 is TGTGCCAGCAGTCACCCGGTGAAGGCGGCGGAGACCCAGTACTTC. Its translation: CASSHPVKAAETQYF.